This TCR beta chain was captured by sequencing in a study of T cells in Graves' hyperthyroidism and ophthalmopathy. The TCR beta CDR3 regions underwent amplification using RNA transcripts as the source. Initially, a first-round RT-PCR of the TCR CDR3 employed the HTBI primer set. TCRdb re-called the multiplex PCR reads with MiXCR, one entry per CDR3 protein. Of about 260,000 distinct CDR3 sequences in the sample, about a sixth were seen once. Study observations and caveats: Model predictions of ophthalmopathy came a median approximately 6 months before onset.

CDR1 is SGHRS and CDR2 is YFSETQ in the germline V gene. The ends were cut back, 3 bases at V and 0 bases at J, with 12 bases in the middle. The CDR3 runs 15 residues. Active moderate-to-severe ophthalmopathy, Clinical Activity Score at least 3, NOSPECS at least 4, under 3 months' duration. Diagnosis rested on symptoms, serum thyroxine and TRAb, thyroid ultrasound, and orbital computed tomography. The table lists this clonotype with many counts. The target antigen is unknown. Sequencing input: blood. This TCR came from a woman in her late teens or twenties with Graves' ophthalmopathy. The chain is built from TRBV5-1 and TRBJ1-1; D is possibly TRBD1 (5 bases). CDR3 DNA sequence: TGCGCCAGCAGCTCCCTGGAGGGGATGAACACTGAAGCTTTCTTT. Its protein is CASSSLEGMNTEAFF.